The 13 T cell receptor beta chains presented below share a single source sample, sequenced in a study of long-term antiretroviral therapy in people with HIV (dated 2022 in TCRdb). The immunoSEQ hsTCRB v3.0 assay was used at survey level resolution to sequence the TRB variable region. The source is immuneACCESS, and TCRdb retained only in-frame sequences with V and J called. Part of the clones is not carried over; for the studies checked, unresolved V genes explain less than half of this, and the remainder is unexplained. The sample table records 15,000 to 20,000 clones; roughly nine tenths of these occur just once. The ten largest clonotypes hold roughly 9.3% of the sample. This material consisted of unsorted PBMCs, taken 4.2 years after starting antiretroviral therapy. These receptor sequences come from a man aged 45-65 years with HIV.

The chain employs TRBV6-5 and TRBJ1-6; D unresolved. This CDR3 has 15 amino acids. Germline loops: CDR1 MNHEY, CDR2 SVGAGI. Trimming left V 4 bases short and J 1 base short, with 8 bases between. The CDR3: CASSLPRSYNSPLHF. CDR3 sequence (DNA): TGTGCCAGCAGTTTACCAAGGTCCTATAATTCACCCCTCCACTTT.

V and J are TRBV6-5 and TRBJ1-6, with D uncertain. The CDR3 has 16 amino acids. V gave up 2 bases and J gave up 9 bases, with 17 bases separating them. Per germline, CDR1 MNHEY and CDR2 SVGAGI. CDR3 region: CASSYGTSSGSSPLHF. The CDR3 region has the DNA TGTGCCAGCAGTTACGGCACCTCATCTGGGAGTTCACCCCTCCACTTT.

The J gene is TRBJ2-2, the V gene TRBV4-3; weak D call: TRBD1 (6 bases). The CDR3 covers 15 residues. The germline V and J ends were trimmed by 1 base and 5 bases, with 11 bases remaining between them. The germline CDR1 and CDR2 sequences are LGHNA and YSLEER. CDR3 sequence: CASSQVHRDTGELFF. As DNA, the CDR3 is TGCGCCAGCAGCCAAGTCCACAGGGATACCGGGGAGCTGTTTTTT.

This chain joins TRBV5-1 and TRBJ1-5, with D unresolved. The CDR3 has 13 amino acids. The germline CDR1 and CDR2 sequences are SGHRS and YFSETQ. Trimming stripped 4 bases from V and 0 bases from J, with 5 bases between. The CDR3 sequence: CASSRDSNQPQHF. CDR3 nucleotides: TGCGCCAGCAGCCGTGATAGCAATCAGCCCCAGCATTTT. Full variable domain (missing parts from reference TRBV5-1 and TRBJ1-5): KAGVTQTPRYLIKTRGQQVTLSCSPISGHRSVSWYQQTPGQGLQFLFEYFSETQRNKGNFPGRFSGRQFSNSRSEMNVSTLELGDSALYLCASSRDSNQPQHFGDGTRLSIL.

The gene calls are TRBV5-4 and TRBJ2-3, with 9 bases lining up with TRBD2. V dropped 2 bases and J dropped 5; count of bases not matched to a gene: 0. CDR1 is SGHNT, CDR2 YYREEE, per germline (reference sequence). The CDR3 is made up of 13 amino acids. The CDR3 coding sequence is TGTGCCAGCAGCTTAGCGGGGGGAGATACGCAGTATTTT. It is translated as CASSLAGGDTQYF.

The rearrangement links TRBV30 to TRBJ2-1; possibly TRBD2 for D (7 bases). Trimming cost V 2 bases and J 8 bases, with 13 bases left between them. The V gene's germline CDR1 is GTSNPN and CDR2 SVGIG (reference sequence). This CDR3 comprises 13 residues. The CDR3 loop is CAWSRGGAYEQFF. The DNA of the CDR3 is TGTGCCTGGAGTCGAGGGGGGGCCTATGAGCAGTTCTTC.

This sequence joins TRBV15 and TRBJ2-5, with D tentatively TRBD2 (6 bases). V was trimmed by 0 bases and J by 13 bases, leaving 12 bases between them. CDR1 is LNHNV and CDR2 is YYDKDF in the germline V gene (reference sequence). This CDR3 has 12 residues. The CDR3 is CATSRDRRDLYF. CDR3 bases: TGTGCCACCAGCAGAGATAGGAGGGATTTGTACTTC.

With regard to this clone: At one of its ends the junction is not consistent with the germline gene, which may arise from a read error. The chain employs TRBV10-1 and TRBJ1-2; D not certain. CDR1 and CDR2 from the germline V gene are WNHNN and SYGVQD (reference sequence). This CDR3 has 12 residues. The chain's CDR3 is CASSNSLKDGAF. CDR3 nucleotides: TGCGCCAGCAGTAATTCTTTGAAAGACGGAGCCTTC.

The CDR3 DNA reads as TGTGCCAGTAGAGTTGGCACCTACAATGAGCAGTTCTTC. Translating gives CASRVGTYNEQFF. The chain couples TRBV19 to TRBJ2-1; D gene unclear. Germline V CDR1 and CDR2: LNHDA, SQIVND (reference sequence). V was pared by 6 bases and J by 2 bases, with 8 bases between. The CDR3 runs 13 residues.

This clone was observed a few times. The chain couples TRBV4-3 to TRBJ2-7; D unresolved. Deletions cut 0 bases from V and 3 bases from J, with 9 bases between. Germline loops: CDR1 LGHNA, CDR2 YSLEER. This CDR3 has 14 amino acids. CDR3 nucleotide sequence: TGCGCCAGCAGCCAAGATCATCTGGGCTACGAGCAGTACTTC. This encodes CASSQDHLGYEQYF.

The chain links TRBV30 to TRBJ1-1; 7 nucleotides agree with TRBD1. J gave up 1 base and V 1 base, and 6 bases lay outside the gene matches. The germline gives CDR1 GTSNPN, CDR2 SVGIG (reference sequence). CDR3 size: 15 residues. The CDR3 nucleotides are TGTGCCTGGAGTGCGTCGGACAGGACGAACACTGAAGCTTTCTTT. Amino acids: CAWSASDRTNTEAFF.

This chain links TRBV29-1 with TRBJ1-2; 7 nucleotides match TRBD1. This CDR3 is built from 13 residues. Trimming removed 6 bases from V and 8 bases from J; junction bases left unmatched: 12. Germline-derived CDR1 and CDR2 are SQVTM and ANQGSEA. The DNA of the CDR3 is TGCAGCGTAGGAGGACAGGTCGAGACGGGCTACACCTTC. Its protein product is CSVGGQVETGYTF.

The chain has TRBV7-2 and TRBJ1-5; possible D gene TRBD1, 5 bases. CDR1 and CDR2 (germline): SGHTA, FQGNSA. The CDR3 contains 15 residues. Trimming took off 2 bases at V and 5 bases at J, with 13 bases between the two ends. CDR3 DNA: TGTGCCAGCAGCTTAAGGCAGGGTTTGGATCAGCCCCAGCATTTT. This gives the protein CASSLRQGLDQPQHF.